The clone carrying this TCR beta chain was seen at least ten times. The read terminates 3 residues ahead of where the CDR3 ends, so the germline J gene completes it. Equal genomic DNA amounts from CVID and control samples were sequenced. Generated by immunoSEQ multiplex PCR, the TCRdb table keeps only in-frame clones and is missing some. In total the sample includes fewer than 55,000 clones, none of them seen once. The record originates from a study of T cell clonality in common variable immunodeficiency. The CDR3 totals 15 residues. Germline-derived CDR1 and CDR2 are SGHRS and YFSETQ. Trimming removed 2 bases from V and 1 base from J, with 11 bases in between. Caucasian heritage predominated among both patients and controls.

Sequences were obtained from peripheral blood mononuclear cells. This clonotype was sampled from a person aged 18-69 years in good health. The chain recombines TRBV5-1 with TRBJ2-3; a possible D gene is TRBD1 (6 bases). The chain's CDR3 is CASSLGGVGTDTQYF. Partial CDR3 DNA: TGCGCCAGCAGCTTAGGGGGAGTAGGCACAGATACG.